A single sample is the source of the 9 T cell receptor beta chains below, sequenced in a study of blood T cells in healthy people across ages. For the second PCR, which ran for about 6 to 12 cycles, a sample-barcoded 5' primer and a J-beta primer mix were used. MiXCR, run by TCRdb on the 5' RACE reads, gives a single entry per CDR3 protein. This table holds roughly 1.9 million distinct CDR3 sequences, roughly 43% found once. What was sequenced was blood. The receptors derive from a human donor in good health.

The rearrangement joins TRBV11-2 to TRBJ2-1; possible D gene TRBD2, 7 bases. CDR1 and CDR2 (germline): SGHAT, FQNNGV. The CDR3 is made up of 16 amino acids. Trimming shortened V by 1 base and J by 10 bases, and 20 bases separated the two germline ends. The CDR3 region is CASSLVAGRGLVEQFF. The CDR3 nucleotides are TGTGCCAGCAGCTTAGTAGCGGGCAGGGGTCTCGTGGAGCAGTTCTTC.

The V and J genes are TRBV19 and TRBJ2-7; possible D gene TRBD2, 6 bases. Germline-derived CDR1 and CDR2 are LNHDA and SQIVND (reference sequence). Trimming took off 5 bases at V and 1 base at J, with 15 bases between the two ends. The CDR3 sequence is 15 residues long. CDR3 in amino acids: CASSSLLGGSYEQYF. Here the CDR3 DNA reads TGTGCCAGTAGTTCCCTCTTGGGGGGATCCTACGAGCAGTACTTC.

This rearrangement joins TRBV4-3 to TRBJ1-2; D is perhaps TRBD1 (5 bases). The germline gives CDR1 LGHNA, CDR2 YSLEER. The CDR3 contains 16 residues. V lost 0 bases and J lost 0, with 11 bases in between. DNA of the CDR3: TGCGCCAGCAGCCAAGATCGGGGCGAAGCTAACTATGGCTACACCTTC. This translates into CASSQDRGEANYGYTF.

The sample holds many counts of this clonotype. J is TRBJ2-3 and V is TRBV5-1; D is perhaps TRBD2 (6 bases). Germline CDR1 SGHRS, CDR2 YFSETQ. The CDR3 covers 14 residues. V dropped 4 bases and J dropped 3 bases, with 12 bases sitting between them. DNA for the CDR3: TGCGCCAGCAGCGGAGGGCAGGGTACAGATACGCAGTATTTT. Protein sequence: CASSGGQGTDTQYF.

The CDR3 DNA sequence: TGTGCCAGCAGCTTATCTAGCGGGGGGACTTACAATGAGCAGTTCTTC. Its translation is CASSLSSGGTYNEQFF. The J gene is TRBJ2-1, the V gene TRBV7-2; 11 bases are shared with TRBD2. Germline V gene data show CDR1 as SGHTA and CDR2 as FQGNSA. The CDR3 is 16 residues long. With 2 bases clipped from V and 4 bases from J, the junction kept 4 bases outside the gene matches.

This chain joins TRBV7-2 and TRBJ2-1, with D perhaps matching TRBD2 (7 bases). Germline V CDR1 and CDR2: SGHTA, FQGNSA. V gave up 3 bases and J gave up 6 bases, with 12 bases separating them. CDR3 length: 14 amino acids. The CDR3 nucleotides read TGTGCCAGCAGCTTGATTAGGGGGGGCAATGAGCAGTTCTTC. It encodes CASSLIRGGNEQFF.

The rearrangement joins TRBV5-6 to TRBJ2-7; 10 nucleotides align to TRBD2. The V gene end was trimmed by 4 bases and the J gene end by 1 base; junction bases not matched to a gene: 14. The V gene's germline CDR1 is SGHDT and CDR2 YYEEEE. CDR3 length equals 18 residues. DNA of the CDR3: TGTGCCAGCAGCCGGAGACGAGCGGGGGGGCCGAGATCCTACGAGCAGTACTTC. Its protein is CASSRRRAGGPRSYEQYF. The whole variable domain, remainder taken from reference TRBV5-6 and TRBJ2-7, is DAGVTQSPTHLIKTRGQQVTLRCSPKSGHDTVSWYQQALGQGPQFIFQYYEEEERQRGNFPDRFSGHQFPNYSSELNVNALLLGDSALYLCASSRRRAGGPRSYEQYFGPGTRLTVT.

The CDR3 spells CASSLVAYNYYGYTF. Here the CDR3 DNA reads TGTGCCAGCAGCTTAGTTGCGTACAACTACTATGGCTACACCTTC. The gene calls are TRBV7-2 and TRBJ1-2; D remains unclear. Trimming removed 1 base from V and 3 bases from J, with 12 bases in between. Germline CDR1 SGHTA, CDR2 FQGNSA. The CDR3 consists of 15 residues.

The CDR3 nucleotides are TGTGCCAGCAGAGCTGACGGACAGGGGGATGTAAATGGCTACACCTTC. Translated, it gives CASRADGQGDVNGYTF. The chain employs TRBV2 and TRBJ1-2, with 10 bases lining up with TRBD1. The length of the CDR3 is 16 residues. CDR1 SNHLY and CDR2 FYNNEI come from the germline V gene. The V gene end was trimmed by 6 bases and the J gene end by 6 bases; junction bases not matched to a gene: 13.